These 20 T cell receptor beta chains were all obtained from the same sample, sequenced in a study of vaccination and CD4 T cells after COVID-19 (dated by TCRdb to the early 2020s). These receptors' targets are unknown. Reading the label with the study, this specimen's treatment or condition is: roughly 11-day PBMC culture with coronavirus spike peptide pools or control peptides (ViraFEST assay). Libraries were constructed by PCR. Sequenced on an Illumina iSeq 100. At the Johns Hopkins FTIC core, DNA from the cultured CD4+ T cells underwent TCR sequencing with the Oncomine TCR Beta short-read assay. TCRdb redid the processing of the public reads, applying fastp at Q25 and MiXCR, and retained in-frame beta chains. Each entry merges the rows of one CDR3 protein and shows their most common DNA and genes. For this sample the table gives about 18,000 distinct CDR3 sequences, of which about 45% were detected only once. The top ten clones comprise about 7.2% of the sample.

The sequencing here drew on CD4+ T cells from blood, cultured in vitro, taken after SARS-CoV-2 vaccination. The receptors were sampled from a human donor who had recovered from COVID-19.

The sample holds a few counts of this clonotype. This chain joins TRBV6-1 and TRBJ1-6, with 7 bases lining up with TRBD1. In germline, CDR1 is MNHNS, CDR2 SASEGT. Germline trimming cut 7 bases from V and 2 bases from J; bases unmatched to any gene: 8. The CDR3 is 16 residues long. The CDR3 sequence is CASKGQDTTYNSPLHF. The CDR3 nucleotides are TGTGCCAGCAAAGGACAGGACACAACCTATAATTCACCCCTCCACTTT.

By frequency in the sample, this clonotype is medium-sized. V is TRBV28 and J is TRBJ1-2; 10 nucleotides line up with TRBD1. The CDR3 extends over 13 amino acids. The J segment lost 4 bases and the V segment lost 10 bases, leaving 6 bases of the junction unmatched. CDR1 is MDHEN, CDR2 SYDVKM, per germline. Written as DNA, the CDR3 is TGTGCCACCACGGACAGGGGGGTCTATGGCTACACCTTC. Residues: CATTDRGVYGYTF.

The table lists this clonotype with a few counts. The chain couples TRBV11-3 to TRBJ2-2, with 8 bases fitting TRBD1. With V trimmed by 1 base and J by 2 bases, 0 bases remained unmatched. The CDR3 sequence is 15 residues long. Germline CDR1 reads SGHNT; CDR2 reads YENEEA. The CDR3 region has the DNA TGTGCCAGCAGCTTAGCAGGGGGCAACACCGGGGAGCTGTTTTTT. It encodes CASSLAGGNTGELFF.

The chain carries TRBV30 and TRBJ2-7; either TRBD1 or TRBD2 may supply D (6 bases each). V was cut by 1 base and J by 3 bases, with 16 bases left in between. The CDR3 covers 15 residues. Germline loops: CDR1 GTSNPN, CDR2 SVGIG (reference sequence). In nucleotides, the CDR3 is TGTGCCTGGAGTGGCAGGAGGGGGGAAGGCTACGAGCAGTACTTC. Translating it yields CAWSGRRGEGYEQYF.

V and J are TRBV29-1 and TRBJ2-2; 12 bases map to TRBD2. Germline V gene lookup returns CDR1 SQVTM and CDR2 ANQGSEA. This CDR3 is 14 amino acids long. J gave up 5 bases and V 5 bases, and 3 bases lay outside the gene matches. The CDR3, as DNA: TGCAGCGTTTCTAGCGGGGGGGCTACCGGGGAGCTGTTTTTT. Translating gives CSVSSGGATGELFF.

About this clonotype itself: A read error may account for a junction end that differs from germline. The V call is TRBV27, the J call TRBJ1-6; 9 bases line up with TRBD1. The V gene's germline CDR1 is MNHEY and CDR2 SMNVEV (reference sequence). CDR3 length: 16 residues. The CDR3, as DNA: TGTGCCAGCAGTCTCGGGACAGGGAGCTATAATTCACCCTTCCACTTT. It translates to CASSLGTGSYNSPFHF.

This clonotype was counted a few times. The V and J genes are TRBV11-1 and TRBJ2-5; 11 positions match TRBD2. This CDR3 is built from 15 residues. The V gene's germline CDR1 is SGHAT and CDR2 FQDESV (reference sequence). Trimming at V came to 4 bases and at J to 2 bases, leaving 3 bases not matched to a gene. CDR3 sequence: CASSSGLAVQETQYF. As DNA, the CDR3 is TGTGCCAGCAGCTCGGGACTAGCGGTTCAAGAGACCCAGTACTTC.

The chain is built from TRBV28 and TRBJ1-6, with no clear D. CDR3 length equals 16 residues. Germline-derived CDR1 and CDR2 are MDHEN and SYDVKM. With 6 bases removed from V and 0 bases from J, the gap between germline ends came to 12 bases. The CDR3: CASRMGLPSYNSPLHF. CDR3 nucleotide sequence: TGTGCCAGCAGAATGGGCCTACCCTCCTATAATTCACCCCTCCACTTT.

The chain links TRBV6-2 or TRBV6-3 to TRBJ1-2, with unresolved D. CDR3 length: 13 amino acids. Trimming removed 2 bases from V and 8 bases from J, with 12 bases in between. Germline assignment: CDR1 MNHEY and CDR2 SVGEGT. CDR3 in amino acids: CASSYTPPAGYTF. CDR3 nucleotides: TGTGCCAGCAGTTACACCCCGCCTGCGGGCTACACCTTC.

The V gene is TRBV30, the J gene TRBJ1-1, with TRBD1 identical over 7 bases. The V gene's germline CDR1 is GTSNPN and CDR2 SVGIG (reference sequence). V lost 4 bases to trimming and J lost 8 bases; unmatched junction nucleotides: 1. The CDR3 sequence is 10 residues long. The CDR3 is CAWNRGEAFF. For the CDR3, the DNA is TGTGCCTGGAACAGGGGCGAAGCTTTCTTT.

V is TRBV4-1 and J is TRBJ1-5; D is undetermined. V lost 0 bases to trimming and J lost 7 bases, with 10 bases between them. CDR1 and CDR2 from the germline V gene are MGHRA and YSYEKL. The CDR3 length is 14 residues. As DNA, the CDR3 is TGCGCCAGCAGCCAAGATGGGTCGTGGCAGCCCCAGCATTTT. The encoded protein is CASSQDGSWQPQHF.

The DNA of the CDR3 is TGTGCCAGCAGCTCCGGGGGATCGGACTACGAGCAGTACTTC. Translating gives CASSSGGSDYEQYF. The rearrangement links TRBV11-2 to TRBJ2-7; tentative D call: TRBD2 (6 bases). The CDR3 extends over 14 amino acids. Trimming shortened V by 4 bases and J by 3 bases, and 13 bases separated the two germline ends. The germline V gene has CDR1 SGHAT and CDR2 FQNNGV.

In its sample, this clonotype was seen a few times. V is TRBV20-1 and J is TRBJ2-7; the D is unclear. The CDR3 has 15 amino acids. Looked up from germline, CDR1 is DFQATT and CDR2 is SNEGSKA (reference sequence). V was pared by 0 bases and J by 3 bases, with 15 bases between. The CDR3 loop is CSARDHGDRLYEQYF. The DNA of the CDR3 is TGCAGTGCTAGAGACCACGGCGATAGGCTCTACGAGCAGTACTTC.

In DNA, the CDR3 is TGTGCCAGCAGCTTATATCCCGGGCGTGGAACTGAAGCTTTCTTT. Amino acid sequence: CASSLYPGRGTEAFF. The J gene is TRBJ1-1, the V gene TRBV7-6; D is undetermined. V was trimmed by 2 bases and J by 5 bases, leaving 15 bases between them. This CDR3 spans 15 amino acids. Per the germline V gene, CDR1 is SGHVS and CDR2 is FNYEAQ.

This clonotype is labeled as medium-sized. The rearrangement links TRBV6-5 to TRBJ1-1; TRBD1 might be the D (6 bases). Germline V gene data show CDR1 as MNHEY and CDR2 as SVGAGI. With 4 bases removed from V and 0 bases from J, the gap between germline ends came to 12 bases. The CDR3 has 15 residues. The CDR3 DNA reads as TGTGCCAGCAGTTCCTGGGACAACCTGAACACTGAAGCTTTCTTT. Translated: CASSSWDNLNTEAFF.

Here the CDR3 reads CASTGGTGAYEQYF. The DNA of the CDR3 is TGTGCCAGCACCGGGGGGACAGGGGCGTACGAGCAGTACTTC. The chain couples TRBV10-3 to TRBJ2-7; 10 nucleotides line up with TRBD1. From germline, CDR1 is ENHRY and CDR2 SYGVKD. The CDR3 runs 14 residues. V was pared by 10 bases and J by 4 bases, with 10 bases of the junction left unmatched.

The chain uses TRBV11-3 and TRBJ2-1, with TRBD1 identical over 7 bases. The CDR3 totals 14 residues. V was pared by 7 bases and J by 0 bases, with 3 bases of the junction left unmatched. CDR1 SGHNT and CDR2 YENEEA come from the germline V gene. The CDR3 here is CASKRDSSYNEQFF. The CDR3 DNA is TGTGCCAGCAAGAGGGACAGCTCCTACAATGAGCAGTTCTTC.

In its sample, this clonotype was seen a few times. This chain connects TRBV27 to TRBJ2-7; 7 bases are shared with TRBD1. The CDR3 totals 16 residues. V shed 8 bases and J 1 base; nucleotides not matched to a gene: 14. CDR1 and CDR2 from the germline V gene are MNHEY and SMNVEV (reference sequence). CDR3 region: CASFKRRPGGSYEQYF. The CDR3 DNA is TGTGCCAGCTTTAAAAGGAGGCCAGGGGGTTCCTACGAGCAGTACTTC.

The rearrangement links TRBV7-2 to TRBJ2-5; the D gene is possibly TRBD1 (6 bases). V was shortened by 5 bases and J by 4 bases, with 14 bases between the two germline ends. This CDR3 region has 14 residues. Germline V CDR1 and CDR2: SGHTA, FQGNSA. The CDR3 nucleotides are TGTGCCAGCAGCCTGACAGGTGGGGGAGAGACCCAGTACTTC. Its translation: CASSLTGGGETQYF.

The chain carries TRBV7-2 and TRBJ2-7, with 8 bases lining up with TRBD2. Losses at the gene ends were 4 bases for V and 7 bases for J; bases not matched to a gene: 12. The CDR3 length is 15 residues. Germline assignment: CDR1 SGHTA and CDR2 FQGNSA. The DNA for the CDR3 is TGTGCCAGCAGCTCAAGCGGGAGTACCTCGGGTGAGCAGTACTTC. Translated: CASSSSGSTSGEQYF.